The entry below gives a single TCR beta chain sequence along with its context. Its antigen is unidentified. The CDR3 consists of 14 residues. Trimming removed 6 bases at V and 0 bases at J, with 15 bases between. Germline lookup yields CDR1 DFQATT and CDR2 SNEGSKA (reference sequence). This specimen comes from a study of T cells in Graves' hyperthyroidism and ophthalmopathy. It was considered stable Graves' hyperthyroidism when ophthalmopathy did not progress within 18 months. Patients showing uncontrolled infection, other autoimmune disease, pregnancy or lactation were ineligible. RNA transcripts served as the template for amplifying TCR beta CDR3 regions. HTBI primers were employed in a first-round RT-PCR of the TCR CDR3. Each CDR3 protein gets one entry after TCRdb re-called the multiplex PCR reads with MiXCR. Of roughly 300,000 distinct CDR3 sequences in the sample, about 15% are singletons; the top ten hold around 24%.

Study outcomes and limitations: Most clonotypes that expanded in the thyroid above 0.001 also showed up in blood.

This TCR derives from a woman between 25 and 40 years old with Graves' hyperthyroidism. The sample comprised blood. The chain carries TRBV20-1 and TRBJ2-7; the D gene could be TRBD1 or TRBD2 (5 bases each). The CDR3 DNA reads TGCAGTGCCCTCTCGGGGCAAATCTCCTACGAGCAGTACTTC. This codes for CSALSGQISYEQYF.